Below, 25 T cell receptor beta chains from the same sample are listed, as sequenced in a study of T cell responses to AZD1222 COVID-19 vaccine. Produced via immunoSEQ multiplex PCR; TCRdb's table is partial and in-frame only. The data show over 120,000 clones, roughly 93% seen once. Sample: peripheral blood, taken on day 0 of AZD1222 vaccination. The receptors originated from an adult in good health.

The J gene is TRBJ2-2, the V gene TRBV15; D is unresolved. This CDR3 spans 13 amino acids. Trimming took 0 bases from V and 3 from J, leaving 2 bases between them. Germline V gene data show CDR1 as LNHNV and CDR2 as YYDKDF (reference sequence). The DNA of the CDR3 is TGTGCCACCAGCAGAGAGTACACCGGGGAGCTGTTTTTT. This encodes CATSREYTGELFF.

The chain uses TRBV6-4 and TRBJ2-1; maybe TRBD1 (5 bases). The germline CDR1 and CDR2 sequences are MRHNA and SNTAGT. The CDR3 length is 18 residues. With 2 bases removed from V and 1 base from J, the gap between germline ends came to 18 bases. In nucleotides, the CDR3 is TGTGCCAGCAGTGACCTTTTAGAAGGGGATATATCCTACAATGAGCAGTTCTTC. Translated: CASSDLLEGDISYNEQFF.

V usage is TRBV2 and J usage is TRBJ1-5; D is unclear. V dropped 7 bases and J dropped 0 bases, with 10 bases sitting between them. The CDR3 length is 14 residues. Germline V gives CDR1 SNHLY, CDR2 FYNNEI. The CDR3 loop reads CASNELGSNQPQHF. CDR3 in DNA: TGTGCCAGCAACGAACTAGGTAGCAATCAGCCCCAGCATTTT.

This sequence joins TRBV9 and TRBJ1-1; tentative D call: TRBD1 (6 bases). The CDR3 is 15 amino acids. Germline CDR1 is SGDLS and CDR2 is YYNGEE. V was clipped by 1 base and J by 4 bases, with 14 bases between them. CDR3 DNA: TGTGCCAGCAGCGTAACAGGGTTGGGTTCCACTGAAGCTTTCTTT. Translating gives CASSVTGLGSTEAFF.

V is TRBV28 and J is TRBJ1-2; D possibly corresponds to TRBD1 (5 bases). The CDR3 contains 14 residues. Germline V gives CDR1 MDHEN, CDR2 SYDVKM. V was trimmed by 6 bases and J by 2 bases, leaving 13 bases between them. In nucleotides, the CDR3 is TGTGCCAGCAGCGAAATACAGGAGAACTATGGCTACACCTTC. Translating it yields CASSEIQENYGYTF.

The genes are TRBV3-1 (or the pseudogene TRBV3-2) and TRBJ2-1; 8 bases are shared with TRBD2. The germline V gene encodes CDR1 LGHDT and CDR2 YNNKEL (reference sequence). The CDR3 has 17 residues. Trimming removed 5 bases from V and 8 bases from J; junction bases left unmatched: 17. CDR3: CASSGWTSSTEGDEQFF. The CDR3 nucleotides read TGTGCCAGCAGCGGTTGGACTAGCTCAACCGAGGGAGATGAGCAGTTCTTC.

This rearrangement joins TRBV5-4 to TRBJ2-5; 9 bases map to TRBD2. The CDR3 contains 15 residues. V gave up 4 bases and J gave up 4 bases; unmatched junction bases: 8. Germline V lookup: CDR1 SGHNT, CDR2 YYREEE (reference sequence). CDR3 nucleotides: TGTGCCAGCAGCCGAATAGCGGGAGTGGGAGAGACCCAGTACTTC. Protein: CASSRIAGVGETQYF. Full variable domain (missing parts from reference TRBV5-4 and TRBJ2-5): ETGVTQSPTHLIKTRGQQVTLRCSSQSGHNTVSWYQQALGQGPQFIFQYYREEENGRGNFPPRFSGLQFPNYSSELNVNALELDDSALYLCASSRIAGVGETQYFGPGTRLLVL.

This sequence joins TRBV27 and TRBJ2-2; no firm D call. Trimming pared 6 bases from V and 0 bases from J, leaving 11 bases between. This CDR3 has 15 amino acids. Germline V lookup: CDR1 MNHEY, CDR2 SMNVEV (reference sequence). CDR3: CASSKDIANTGELFF. The CDR3 DNA reads as TGTGCCAGCAGCAAAGACATCGCGAACACCGGGGAGCTGTTTTTT.

The genes are TRBV18 and TRBJ2-1, with 9 positions matching TRBD2. With 6 bases clipped from V and 2 bases from J, the junction kept 5 bases outside the gene matches. The CDR3 contains 15 residues. Looked up from germline, CDR1 is KGHSH and CDR2 is LQKENI. CDR3 sequence (DNA): TGTGCCAGCTCGTCGACTAGCGGAGCCTACAATGAGCAGTTCTTC. Encoded protein: CASSSTSGAYNEQFF. Full variable domain (outside the CDR3, taken from reference TRBV18 and TRBJ2-1): NAGVMQNPRHLVRRRGQEARLRCSPMKGHSHVYWYRQLPEEGLKFMVYLQKENIIDESGMPKERFSAEFPKEGPSILRIQQVVRGDSAAYFCASSSTSGAYNEQFFGPGTRLTVL.

This chain joins TRBV9 and TRBJ2-1; possible D gene TRBD2, 6 bases. This CDR3 contains 17 residues. V lost 2 bases and J 1 base, leaving 16 bases between the germline ends. Per the germline V gene, CDR1 is SGDLS and CDR2 is YYNGEE. The CDR3 sequence is CASSVGISGQSYNEQFF. In nucleotides, the CDR3 is TGTGCCAGCAGCGTGGGGATTAGCGGCCAGTCCTACAATGAGCAGTTCTTC.

The rearrangement uses TRBV11-3 and TRBJ2-1; perhaps TRBD1 as D (5 bases). The CDR3 length is 14 residues. The V and J ends lost 2 bases and 6 bases respectively, with 11 bases between them. Germline V gene data show CDR1 as SGHNT and CDR2 as YENEEA. The CDR3 reads CASSLRQGRNEQFF. DNA of the CDR3: TGTGCCAGCAGCTTACGGCAGGGTCGCAATGAGCAGTTCTTC.

CDR3 DNA: TGCGCCAGCAGCCAGGGCCAATATAATTCACCCCTCCACTTT. Its translation is CASSQGQYNSPLHF. J is TRBJ1-6 and V is TRBV4-1; D not resolved. This CDR3 contains 14 residues. Trimming shortened V by 3 bases and J by 4 bases, and 7 bases separated the two germline ends. Germline CDR1 reads MGHRA; CDR2 reads YSYEKL.

This clone was found a few times. The chain employs TRBV30 and TRBJ1-4; D perhaps matches TRBD1 (6 bases). The CDR3 has 14 residues. Trimming pared 0 bases from V and 7 bases from J, leaving 12 bases between. Germline V gene sequence: CDR1 GTSNPN, CDR2 SVGIG (reference sequence). The CDR3 coding sequence is TGTGCCTGGAGTGTTAGAGGGGGAACTGAAAAACTGTTTTTT. Encoded protein: CAWSVRGGTEKLFF.

The chain combines TRBV7-9 with TRBJ2-7, with 12 bases lining up with TRBD2. Germline loops: CDR1 SEHNR, CDR2 FQNEAQ (reference sequence). V shed 5 bases and J 6 bases; nucleotides not matched to a gene: 8. The CDR3 contains 15 residues. The CDR3 loop is CASSQRTSGILEQYF. CDR3 DNA: TGTGCCAGCAGCCAACGGACTAGCGGGATTCTCGAGCAGTACTTC.

This chain joins TRBV20-1 and TRBJ1-2, with 8 bases fitting TRBD1. The V segment lost 3 bases and the J segment 4 bases; nucleotides outside the gene matches: 13. The CDR3 has 16 amino acids. Germline values: CDR1 DFQATT, CDR2 SNEGSKA (reference sequence). The CDR3 nucleotides read TGCAGTGCTAGTACCGCAGGGGGCGCAAAGTCCTATGGCTACACCTTC. Protein sequence: CSASTAGGAKSYGYTF.

CDR3 bases: TGCGCCAGCAGCTTATCCCTAACAGGGAATGAGCAGTTCTTC. Translating gives CASSLSLTGNEQFF. This rearrangement joins TRBV5-1 to TRBJ2-1; D perhaps matches TRBD1 (6 bases). V lost 2 bases, J lost 7 bases, and 13 bases lay in between. The CDR3 runs to 14 residues. Germline CDR1 SGHRS, CDR2 YFSETQ.

V and J are TRBV7-6 and TRBJ2-7, with 11 bases matching TRBD2. The CDR3 has 15 amino acids. Germline trimming cut 5 bases from V and 6 bases from J; bases unmatched to any gene: 9. Germline V gene lookup returns CDR1 SGHVS and CDR2 FNYEAQ. CDR3 sequence (DNA): TGTGCCAGCAGCCCCTTAGCGGGAGGGCGGTCCGAGCAGTACTTC. Translated: CASSPLAGGRSEQYF.

The CDR3 DNA reads as TGTGCCAGCAGCCGACTAGCGGGAGGGTTGGGCACAGATACGCAGTATTTT. The encoded protein is CASSRLAGGLGTDTQYF. The chain has TRBV27 and TRBJ2-3, with 14 positions matching TRBD2. Germline CDR1 reads MNHEY; CDR2 reads SMNVEV (reference sequence). Trimming removed 6 bases from V and 1 base from J; junction bases left unmatched: 6. The CDR3 loop spans 17 amino acids.

The rearrangement joins TRBV11-2 to TRBJ1-5, with D unclear. The germline V gene has CDR1 SGHAT and CDR2 FQNNGV. The V end was cut by 1 base, the J end by 11 bases, with 21 bases between. This CDR3 has 16 residues. The CDR3: CASSLGGRGEITTQHF. DNA for the CDR3: TGTGCCAGCAGCTTAGGCGGAAGAGGCGAAATCACGACCCAGCATTTT.

The rearrangement uses TRBV11-2 and TRBJ1-1; 8 bases fit TRBD1. The CDR3 has 13 residues. CDR1 and CDR2 from the germline V gene are SGHAT and FQNNGV. V lost 3 bases to trimming and J lost 6 bases; unmatched junction nucleotides: 3. The CDR3, as DNA: TGTGCCAGCAGCTTCTACAGGGGGGCTGAAGCTTTCTTT. Its translation is CASSFYRGAEAFF.

V gene TRBV3-1 (or the pseudogene TRBV3-2) combines with J gene TRBJ2-7; TRBD1 aligns across 9 bases. The CDR3 covers 15 residues. Per the germline V gene, CDR1 is LGHDT and CDR2 is YNNKEL (reference sequence). V shed 1 base and J 4 bases; nucleotides not matched to a gene: 5. The CDR3 bases are TGTGCCAGCAGCCAAGGTCTGACAGGGGGATACGAGCAGTACTTC. The encoded protein is CASSQGLTGGYEQYF.

V and J are TRBV7-9 and TRBJ1-2, with TRBD1 identical over 10 bases. This CDR3 region has 16 residues. Germline V gene lookup returns CDR1 SEHNR and CDR2 FQNEAQ (reference sequence). The ends lost 1 base at V and 7 bases at J; junction bases unmatched: 9. CDR3 bases: TGTGCCAGCAGCTTAGTCCAGGCCGGGACAGGGGTTGGCTACACCTTC. Translated, it gives CASSLVQAGTGVGYTF.

The V and J genes are TRBV4-2 and TRBJ1-2; D is uncertain. Germline V gives CDR1 LGHNA, CDR2 YNFKEQ. Trimming took 1 base from V and 4 from J, leaving 13 bases between them. The CDR3 extends over 15 amino acids. The CDR3 is CASSQVPGSGYGYTF. The CDR3 DNA follows: TGTGCCAGCAGCCAAGTACCGGGATCCGGCTATGGCTACACCTTC.

The chain combines TRBV19 with TRBJ2-6; D call uncertain. The length of the CDR3 is 18 residues. V shed 6 bases and J shed 0 bases, with 18 bases lying between them. Per the germline V gene, CDR1 is LNHDA and CDR2 is SQIVND (reference sequence). The DNA of the CDR3 is TGTGCCAGTAGCCGGGCCGCACAAATAAGCTCTGGGGCCAACGTCCTGACTTTC. It is translated as CASSRAAQISSGANVLTF.

The chain couples TRBV10-3 to TRBJ2-5; no clear D. V shed 0 bases and J shed 5 bases, with 16 bases lying between them. The germline CDR1 and CDR2 sequences are ENHRY and SYGVKD. The CDR3 spans 16 residues. The DNA for the CDR3 is TGTGCCATCAGTGAGTCGATGGGTGGTAGAGCGGAGACCCAGTACTTC. This encodes CAISESMGGRAETQYF.